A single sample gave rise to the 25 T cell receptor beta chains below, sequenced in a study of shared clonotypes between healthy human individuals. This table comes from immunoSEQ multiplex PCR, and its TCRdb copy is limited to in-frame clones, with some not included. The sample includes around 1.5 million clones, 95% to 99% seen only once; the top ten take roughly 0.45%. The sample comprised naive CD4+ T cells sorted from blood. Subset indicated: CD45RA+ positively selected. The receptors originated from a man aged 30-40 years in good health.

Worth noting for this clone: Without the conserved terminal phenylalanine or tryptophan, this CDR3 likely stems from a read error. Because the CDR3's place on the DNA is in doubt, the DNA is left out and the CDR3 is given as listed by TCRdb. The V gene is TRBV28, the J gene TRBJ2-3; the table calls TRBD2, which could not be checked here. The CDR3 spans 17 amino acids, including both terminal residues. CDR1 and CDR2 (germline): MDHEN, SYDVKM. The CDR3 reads CASSLGPLSLSGAGDML.

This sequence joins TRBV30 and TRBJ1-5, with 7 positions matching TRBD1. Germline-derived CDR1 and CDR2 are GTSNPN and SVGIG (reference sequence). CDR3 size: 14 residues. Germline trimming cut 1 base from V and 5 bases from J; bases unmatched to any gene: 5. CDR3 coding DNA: TGTGCCTGGAGTGGACAGGGACCAGATCAGCCCCAGCATTTT. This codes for CAWSGQGPDQPQHF.

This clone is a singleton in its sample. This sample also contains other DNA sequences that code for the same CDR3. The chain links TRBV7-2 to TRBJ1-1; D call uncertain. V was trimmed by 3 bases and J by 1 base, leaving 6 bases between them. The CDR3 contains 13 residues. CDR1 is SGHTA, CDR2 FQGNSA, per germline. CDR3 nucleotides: TGTGCCAGCAGCTTGGGCCGGAACACTGAAGCTTTCTTT. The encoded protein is CASSLGRNTEAFF.

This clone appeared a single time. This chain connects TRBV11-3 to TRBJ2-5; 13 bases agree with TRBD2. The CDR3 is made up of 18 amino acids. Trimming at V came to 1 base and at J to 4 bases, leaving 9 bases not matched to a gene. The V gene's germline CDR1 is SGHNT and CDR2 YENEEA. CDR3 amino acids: CASSLGTSGSSSRETQYF. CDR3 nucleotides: TGTGCCAGCAGCTTAGGGACTAGCGGGAGTTCGAGCCGAGAGACCCAGTACTTC.

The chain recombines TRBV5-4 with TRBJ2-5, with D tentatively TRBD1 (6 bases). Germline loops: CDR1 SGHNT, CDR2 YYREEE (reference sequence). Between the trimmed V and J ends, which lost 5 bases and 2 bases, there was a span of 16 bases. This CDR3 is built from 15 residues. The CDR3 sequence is CASSSPGTTQETQYF. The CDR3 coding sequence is TGTGCCAGCAGTTCTCCCGGGACAACACAAGAGACCCAGTACTTC.

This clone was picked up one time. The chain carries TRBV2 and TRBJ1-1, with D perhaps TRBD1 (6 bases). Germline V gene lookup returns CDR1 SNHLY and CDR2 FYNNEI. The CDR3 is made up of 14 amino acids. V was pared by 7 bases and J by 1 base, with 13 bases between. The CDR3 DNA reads TGTGCCAGCAAAGCGGACAGAGAGAACACTGAAGCTTTCTTT. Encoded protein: CASKADRENTEAFF.

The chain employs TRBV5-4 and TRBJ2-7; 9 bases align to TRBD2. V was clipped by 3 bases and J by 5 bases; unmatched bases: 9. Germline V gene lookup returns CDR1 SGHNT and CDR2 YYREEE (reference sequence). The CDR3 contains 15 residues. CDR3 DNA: TGTGCCAGCAGCTCGGAAAGCGGGAGGCTAAACGAGCAGTACTTC. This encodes CASSSESGRLNEQYF.

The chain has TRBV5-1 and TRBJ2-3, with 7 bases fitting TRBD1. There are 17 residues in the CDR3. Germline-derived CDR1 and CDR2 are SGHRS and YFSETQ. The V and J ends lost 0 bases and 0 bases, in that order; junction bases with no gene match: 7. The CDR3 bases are TGCGCCAGCAGCTTGGGGGCCGCGACAGGGAGCACAGATACGCAGTATTTT. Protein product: CASSLGAATGSTDTQYF.

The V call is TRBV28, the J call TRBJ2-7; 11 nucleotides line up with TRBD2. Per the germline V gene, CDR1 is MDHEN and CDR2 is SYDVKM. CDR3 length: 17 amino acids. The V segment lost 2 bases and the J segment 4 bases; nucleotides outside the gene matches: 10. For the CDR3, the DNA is TGTGCCAGCAGTTTAAGAGGAACTAGCGGGAGAGGGTACGAGCAGTACTTC. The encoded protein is CASSLRGTSGRGYEQYF.

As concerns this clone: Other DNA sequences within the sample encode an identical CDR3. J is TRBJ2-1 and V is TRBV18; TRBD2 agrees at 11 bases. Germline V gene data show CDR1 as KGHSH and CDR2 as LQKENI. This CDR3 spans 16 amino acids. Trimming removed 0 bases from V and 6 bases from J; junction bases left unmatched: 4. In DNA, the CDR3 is TGTGCCAGCTCACCACCAGGGCTAGCGGGAGGCAATGAGCAGTTCTTC. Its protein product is CASSPPGLAGGNEQFF.

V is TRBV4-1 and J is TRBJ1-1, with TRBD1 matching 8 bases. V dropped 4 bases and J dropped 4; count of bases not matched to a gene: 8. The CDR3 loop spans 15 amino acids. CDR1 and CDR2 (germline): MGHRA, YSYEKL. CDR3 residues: CASSPTGGVGTEAFF. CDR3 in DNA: TGCGCCAGCAGCCCCACAGGGGGGGTCGGCACTGAAGCTTTCTTT.

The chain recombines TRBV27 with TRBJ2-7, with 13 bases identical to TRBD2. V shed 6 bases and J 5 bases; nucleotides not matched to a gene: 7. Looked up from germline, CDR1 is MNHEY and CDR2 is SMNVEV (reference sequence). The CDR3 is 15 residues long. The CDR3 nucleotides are TGTGCCAGCAGCCGCTTTGGACTAGCGGGGGACGAGCAGTACTTC. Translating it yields CASSRFGLAGDEQYF.

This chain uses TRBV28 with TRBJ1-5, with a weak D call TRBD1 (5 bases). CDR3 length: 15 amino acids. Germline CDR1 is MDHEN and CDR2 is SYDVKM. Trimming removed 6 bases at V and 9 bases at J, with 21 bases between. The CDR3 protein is CASSSPGTAVRPQHF. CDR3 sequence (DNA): TGTGCCAGCAGCTCCCCCGGGACCGCGGTTCGGCCCCAGCATTTT. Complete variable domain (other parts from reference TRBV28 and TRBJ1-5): DVKVTQSSRYLVKRTGEKVFLECVQDMDHENMFWYRQDPGLGLRLIYFSYDVKMKEKGDIPEGYSVSREKKERFSLILESASTNQTSMYLCASSSPGTAVRPQHFGDGTRLSIL.

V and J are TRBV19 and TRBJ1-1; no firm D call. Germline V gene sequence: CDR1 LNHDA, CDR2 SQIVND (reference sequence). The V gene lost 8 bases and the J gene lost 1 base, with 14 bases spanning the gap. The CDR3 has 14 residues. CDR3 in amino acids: CASRTGPKNTEAFF. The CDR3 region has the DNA TGTGCCAGTCGGACGGGCCCAAAGAACACTGAAGCTTTCTTT. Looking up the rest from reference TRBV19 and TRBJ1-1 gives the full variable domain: DGGITQSPKYLFRKEGQNVTLSCEQNLNHDAMYWYRQDPGQGLRLIYYSQIVNDFQKGDIAEGYSVSREKKESFPLTVTSAQKNPTAFYLCASRTGPKNTEAFFGQGTRLTVV.

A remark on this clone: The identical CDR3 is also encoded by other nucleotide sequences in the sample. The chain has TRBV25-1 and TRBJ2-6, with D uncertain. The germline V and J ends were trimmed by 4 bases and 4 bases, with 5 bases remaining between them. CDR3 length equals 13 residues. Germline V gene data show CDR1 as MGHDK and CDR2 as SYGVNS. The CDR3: CASSAGGANVLTF. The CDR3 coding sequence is TGTGCCAGCAGTGCAGGCGGGGCCAACGTCCTGACTTTC.

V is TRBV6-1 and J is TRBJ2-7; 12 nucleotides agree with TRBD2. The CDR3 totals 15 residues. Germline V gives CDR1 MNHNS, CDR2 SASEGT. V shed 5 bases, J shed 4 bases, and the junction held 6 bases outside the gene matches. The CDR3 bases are TGTGCCAGCAGTCGGACTAGCGGGATCTCGTACGAGCAGTACTTC. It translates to CASSRTSGISYEQYF.

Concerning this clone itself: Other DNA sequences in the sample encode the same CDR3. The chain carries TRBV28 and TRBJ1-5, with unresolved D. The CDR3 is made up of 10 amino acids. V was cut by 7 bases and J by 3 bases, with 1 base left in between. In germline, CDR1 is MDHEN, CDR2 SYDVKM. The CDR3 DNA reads TGTGCCAGCAACAATCAGCCCCAGCATTTT. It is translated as CASNNQPQHF.

CDR3 protein: CASSLDGRDREQFF. CDR3 in DNA: TGCGCCAGCAGCTTGGACGGGAGGGATCGGGAGCAGTTCTTC. V usage is TRBV5-1 and J usage is TRBJ2-1; 8 nucleotides agree with TRBD2. Germline trimming cut 0 bases from V and 10 bases from J; bases unmatched to any gene: 6. Germline lookup yields CDR1 SGHRS and CDR2 YFSETQ. The length of the CDR3 is 14 residues.

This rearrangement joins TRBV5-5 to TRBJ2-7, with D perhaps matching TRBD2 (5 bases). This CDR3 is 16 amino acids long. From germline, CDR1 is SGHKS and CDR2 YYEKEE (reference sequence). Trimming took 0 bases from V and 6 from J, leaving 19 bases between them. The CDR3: CASSLGPRDTTGEQYF. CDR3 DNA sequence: TGTGCCAGCAGCTTGGGCCCGAGGGATACTACCGGCGAGCAGTACTTC. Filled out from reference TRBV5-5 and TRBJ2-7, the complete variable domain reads DAGVTQSPTHLIKTRGQQVTLRCSPISGHKSVSWYQQVLGQGPQFIFQYYEKEERGRGNFPDRFSARQFPNYSSELNVNALLLGDSALYLCASSLGPRDTTGEQYFGPGTRLTVT.

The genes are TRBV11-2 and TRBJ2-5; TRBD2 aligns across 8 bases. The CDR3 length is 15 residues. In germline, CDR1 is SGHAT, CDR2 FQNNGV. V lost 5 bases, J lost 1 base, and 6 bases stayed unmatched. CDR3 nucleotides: TGTGCCAGCAGCCCCGGACTAGCTGTCCAAGAGACCCAGTACTTC. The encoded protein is CASSPGLAVQETQYF.

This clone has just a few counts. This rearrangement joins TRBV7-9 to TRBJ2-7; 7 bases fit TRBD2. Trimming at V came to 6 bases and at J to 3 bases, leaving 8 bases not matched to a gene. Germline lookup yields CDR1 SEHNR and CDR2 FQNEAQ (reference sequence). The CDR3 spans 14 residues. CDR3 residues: CASRGRAGGYEQYF. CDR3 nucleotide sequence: TGTGCCAGCAGGGGGAGGGCTGGAGGCTACGAGCAGTACTTC.

The CDR3 protein is CASSFFPGADTQYF. CDR3 DNA: TGTGCCAGCAGCTTTTTTCCGGGAGCAGATACGCAGTATTTT. The rearrangement joins TRBV11-2 to TRBJ2-3, with a tentative D call TRBD2 (6 bases). The CDR3 is 14 amino acids. CDR1 is SGHAT and CDR2 is FQNNGV in the germline V gene. Trimming took off 3 bases at V and 4 bases at J, with 11 bases between the two ends. The whole variable domain, remainder taken from reference TRBV11-2 and TRBJ2-3, is EAGVAQSPRYKIIEKRQSVAFWCNPISGHATLYWYQQILGQGPKLLIQFQNNGVVDDSQLPKDRFSAERLKGVDSTLKIQPAKLEDSAVYLCASSFFPGADTQYFGPGTRLTVL.

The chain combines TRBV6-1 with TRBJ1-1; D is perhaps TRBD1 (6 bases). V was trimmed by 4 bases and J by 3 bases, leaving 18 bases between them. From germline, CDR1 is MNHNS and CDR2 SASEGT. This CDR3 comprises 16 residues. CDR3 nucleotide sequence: TGTGCCAGCAGTGGCCTTCGGGGGGCGCGGGACACTGAAGCTTTCTTT. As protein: CASSGLRGARDTEAFF.

CDR3 protein: CASSFGPLTYEQYF. In DNA, the CDR3 is TGTGCCAGCAGTTTCGGTCCCTTAACCTACGAGCAGTACTTC. J is TRBJ2-7 and V is TRBV28; the D is unclear. V gave up 3 bases and J gave up 2 bases, with 11 bases separating them. CDR3 length: 14 amino acids. In germline, CDR1 is MDHEN, CDR2 SYDVKM. The variable domain in full, completed from reference TRBV28 and TRBJ2-7, reads DVKVTQSSRYLVKRTGEKVFLECVQDMDHENMFWYRQDPGLGLRLIYFSYDVKMKEKGDIPEGYSVSREKKERFSLILESASTNQTSMYLCASSFGPLTYEQYFGPGTRLTVT.

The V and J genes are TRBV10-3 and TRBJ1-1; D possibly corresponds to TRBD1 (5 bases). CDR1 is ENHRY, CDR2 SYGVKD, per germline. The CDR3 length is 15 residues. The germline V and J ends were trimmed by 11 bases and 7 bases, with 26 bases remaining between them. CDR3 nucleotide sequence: TGTGCCTCACATCGGGACCCCAAAGCGGGGAATGAAGCTTTCTTT. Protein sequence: CASHRDPKAGNEAFF.